This T cell receptor beta chain was captured in a study of cytomegalovirus exposure and HLA in healthy donors. The primer mix had 60 Vbeta and 13 Jbeta primers. Libraries were prepared by immunoSEQ multiplex PCR; TCRdb keeps only in-frame clonotypes and omits some of them. Of approximately 110,000 clones in the sample, roughly 73% were seen once. The sample taken for sequencing was PBMCs. The TCR was taken from a man between 60 and 70 years old in good health and CMV-seropositive.

The CDR3 DNA follows: TGTGCCAGCAGCGTAGGTGGACAGGGGGTTGAAGCTTTCTTT. It encodes CASSVGGQGVEAFF. This chain joins TRBV9 and TRBJ1-1, with 10 bases identical to TRBD1. V was pared by 0 bases and J by 7 bases, with 3 bases of the junction left unmatched. The CDR3 is 14 residues long. The germline V gene encodes CDR1 SGDLS and CDR2 YYNGEE.